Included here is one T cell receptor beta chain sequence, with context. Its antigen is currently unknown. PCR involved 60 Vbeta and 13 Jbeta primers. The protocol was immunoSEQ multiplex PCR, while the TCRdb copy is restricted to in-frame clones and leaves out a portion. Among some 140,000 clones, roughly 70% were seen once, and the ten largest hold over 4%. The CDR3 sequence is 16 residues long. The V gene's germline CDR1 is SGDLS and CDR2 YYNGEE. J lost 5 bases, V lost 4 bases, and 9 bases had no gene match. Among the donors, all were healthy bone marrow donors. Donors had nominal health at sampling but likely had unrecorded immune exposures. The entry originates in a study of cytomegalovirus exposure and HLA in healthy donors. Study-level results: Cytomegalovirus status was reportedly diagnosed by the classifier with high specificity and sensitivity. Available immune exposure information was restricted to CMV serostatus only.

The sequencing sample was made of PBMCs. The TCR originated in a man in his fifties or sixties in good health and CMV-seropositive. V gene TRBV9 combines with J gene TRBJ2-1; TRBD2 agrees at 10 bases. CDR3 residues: CASSLTGTSDHNEQFF. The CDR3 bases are TGTGCCAGCAGCCTGACCGGGACTAGCGATCACAATGAGCAGTTCTTC. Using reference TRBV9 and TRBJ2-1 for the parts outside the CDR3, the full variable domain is DSGVTQTPKHLITATGQRVTLRCSPRSGDLSVYWYQQSLDQGLQFLIQYYNGEERAKGNILERFSAQQFPDLHSELNLSSLELGDSALYFCASSLTGTSDHNEQFFGPGTRLTVL.